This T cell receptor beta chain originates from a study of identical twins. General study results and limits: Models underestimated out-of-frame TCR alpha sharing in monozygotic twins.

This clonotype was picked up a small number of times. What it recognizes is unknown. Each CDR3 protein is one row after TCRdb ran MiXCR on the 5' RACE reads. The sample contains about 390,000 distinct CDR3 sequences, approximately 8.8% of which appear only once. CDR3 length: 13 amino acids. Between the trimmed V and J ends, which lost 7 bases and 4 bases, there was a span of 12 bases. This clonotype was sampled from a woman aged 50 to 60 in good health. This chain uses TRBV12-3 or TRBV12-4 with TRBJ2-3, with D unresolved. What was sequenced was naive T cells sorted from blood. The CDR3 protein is CASTLPNSDTQYF. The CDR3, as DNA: TGTGCCAGCACCCTACCGAATTCAGATACGCAGTATTTT.